The 7 T cell receptor beta chains listed next were all sequenced from one sample in a study of control samples from healthy donors and cancer patients. Some clones are missing from TCRdb's copy, which holds only in-frame ones; the method was immunoSEQ multiplex PCR. Seen here are about 130,000 clones, about 90% observed once, and the top ten hold 1.5% to 2%. Sequencing input: blood. The receptors were sampled from a man younger than 35 in good health.

This rearrangement joins TRBV9 to TRBJ2-2; a weak D match, TRBD1 (5 bases). Per germline, CDR1 SGDLS and CDR2 YYNGEE. This CDR3 region has 16 residues. V lost 0 bases and J lost 6, with 15 bases in between. DNA of the CDR3: TGTGCCAGCAGCGTAGGGATGGCGTGGGGCGCCGGGGAGCTGTTTTTT. Translation gives CASSVGMAWGAGELFF. The entire variable domain, with the rest obtained from reference TRBV9 and TRBJ2-2, is as follows: DSGVTQTPKHLITATGQRVTLRCSPRSGDLSVYWYQQSLDQGLQFLIQYYNGEERAKGNILERFSAQQFPDLHSELNLSSLELGDSALYFCASSVGMAWGAGELFFGEGSRLTVL.

V and J are TRBV11-3 and TRBJ2-1, with 8 bases that match TRBD2. Germline CDR1 is SGHNT and CDR2 is YENEEA. The CDR3 totals 17 residues. V was clipped by 1 base and J by 7 bases; unmatched bases: 12. CDR3 in DNA: TGTGCCAGCAGCTTAGGGAGGACAGCGGGAGTAAATAATGAGCAGTTCTTC. Its translation: CASSLGRTAGVNNEQFF.

The rearrangement links TRBV7-2 to TRBJ2-5; 8 nucleotides agree with TRBD2. The CDR3 extends over 15 amino acids. Germline assignment: CDR1 SGHTA and CDR2 FQGNSA. V trimming: 5 bases; J trimming: 2 bases; junction bases outside the gene matches: 7. DNA of the CDR3: TGTGCCAGCAGCCCCCGGACTAGCCGGCAAGAGACCCAGTACTTC. Translation gives CASSPRTSRQETQYF. The full variable domain, completed using reference TRBV7-2 and TRBJ2-5, is GAGVSQSPSNKVTEKGKDVELRCDPISGHTALYWYRQSLGQGLEFLIYFQGNSAPDKSGLPSDRFSAERTGGSVSTLTIQRTQQEDSAVYLCASSPRTSRQETQYFGPGTRLLVL.

V and J are TRBV6-2 or TRBV6-3 and TRBJ2-1, with 7 positions matching TRBD1. V trimming: 0 bases; J trimming: 0 bases; junction bases outside the gene matches: 5. Germline values: CDR1 MNHEY, CDR2 SVGEGT. This CDR3 is 17 amino acids long. CDR3 in amino acids: CASSYSTWDSSYNEQFF. The CDR3 nucleotides read TGTGCCAGCAGTTACTCTACTTGGGACAGCTCCTACAATGAGCAGTTCTTC.

J is TRBJ1-1 and V is TRBV10-3; 7 positions agree with TRBD1. The trim removed 7 bases at V and 1 base at J, leaving 3 bases unmatched. CDR1 and CDR2 (germline): ENHRY, SYGVKD. CDR3 length equals 13 residues. CDR3: CAITGTENTEAFF. The CDR3 region has the DNA TGTGCCATCACCGGGACAGAGAACACTGAAGCTTTCTTT.

The gene calls are TRBV7-6 and TRBJ2-3; D possibly corresponds to TRBD2 (5 bases). The CDR3 length is 16 residues. V gave up 4 bases and J gave up 3 bases, with 17 bases separating them. The germline V gene has CDR1 SGHVS and CDR2 FNYEAQ. CDR3 residues: CASSYGASGSTDTQYF. The CDR3 coding sequence is TGTGCCAGCAGCTACGGCGCCAGCGGTAGTACAGATACGCAGTATTTT.

The V and J genes are TRBV18 and TRBJ1-2; TRBD1 matches 9 bases. This CDR3 spans 14 amino acids. Germline loops: CDR1 KGHSH, CDR2 LQKENI. J lost 6 bases, V lost 5 bases, and 7 bases had no gene match. CDR3 DNA sequence: TGTGCCAGCTCAGCAGGGGGACAGGGAAATGGCTACACCTTC. Its protein is CASSAGGQGNGYTF.